These T cell receptor beta chains were read from a single sample in a study of CD8+ T cells in alopecia areata. Clones were read by immunoSEQ multiplex PCR, and TCRdb kept only the in-frame ones, dropping some. Among 150,000 to 200,000 clones listed, 50% to 65% were seen once. The sequenced sample was CD4+ T cells sorted from blood. The receptors were sampled from a human donor in good health. Each CDR3 is given with its conserved first and last residue. The D gene is left open where the match is weak. The size field is filled for only some rows; it gives once, few, many or a size class.

V	D	size	J	CDR3	DNA
TRBV7-6	-	-	TRBJ1-1	CASSFSPNTEAFF	TGTGCCAGCAGCTTTTCCCCGAACACTGAAGCTTTCTTT
TRBV5-1	TRBD2	-	TRBJ2-6	CASSLELAGNSGANVLTF	TGCGCCAGCAGCTTGGAACTAGCGGGGAACTCTGGGGCCAACGTCCTGACTTTC
TRBV5-1	-	-	TRBJ2-5	CASSPGETQYF	TGCGCCAGCAGCCCCGGGGAGACCCAGTACTTC
TRBV7-9	-	few	TRBJ2-5	CASSSESWTQYF	TGTGCCAGCAGCTCAGAGTCATGGACCCAGTACTTC
TRBV29-1	TRBD2	-	TRBJ2-1	CSVEGAGGFYNEQFF	TGCAGCGTTGAAGGAGCGGGAGGGTTCTACAATGAGCAGTTCTTC
TRBV10-2	TRBD1	-	TRBJ2-3	CASSWDRVVNTDTQYF	TGCGCCAGCAGCTGGGACAGGGTGGTAAATACAGATACGCAGTATTTT
TRBV29-1	-	-	TRBJ1-1	CSVEGGRVLNTEAFF	TGCAGCGTTGAAGGGGGAAGGGTCTTGAACACTGAAGCTTTCTTT
TRBV30	-	-	TRBJ2-1	CAWTHDRNEQFF	TGTGCCTGGACCCACGACCGCAATGAGCAGTTCTTC
TRBV5-6	-	-	TRBJ1-1	CAILRGMNTEAFF	TGTGCCATCTTACGGGGGATGAACACTGAAGCTTTCTTT
TRBV30	-	once	TRBJ2-5	CAWTEGGKTQYF	TGTGCCTGGACGGAGGGCGGAAAGACCCAGTACTTC
TRBV29-1	-	few	TRBJ1-5	CSVGAVNQPQHF	TGCAGCGTTGGCGCAGTCAATCAGCCCCAGCATTTT
TRBV6-5	TRBD1	few	TRBJ2-1	CASSYSRDSYNEQFF	TGTGCCAGCAGTTACTCCCGGGACAGTTACAATGAGCAGTTCTTC
TRBV10-3	TRBD2	-	TRBJ2-7	CAISVGRSGVTYEQYF	TGTGCCATCAGTGTAGGGAGGAGCGGGGTCACCTACGAGCAGTACTTC
TRBV5-1	TRBD1	few	TRBJ1-6	CASSPAGTENSPLHF	TGCGCCAGCAGCCCTGCCGGGACAGAGAATTCACCCCTCCACTTT
TRBV19	-	few	TRBJ1-1	CASSPIKSNTEAFF	TGTGCCAGTAGTCCTATTAAGTCGAACACTGAAGCTTTCTTT
TRBV6-5	-	once	TRBJ2-1	CASSPEIGRENEQFF	TGTGCCAGCAGCCCCGAGATTGGCCGTGAAAATGAGCAGTTCTTC
TRBV27	TRBD1	-	TRBJ2-7	CASSSGDSYEQYF	TGTGCCAGCTCCTCCGGGGACAGCTACGAGCAGTACTTC
TRBV4-2	-	-	TRBJ2-3	CASSQAQATDTQYF	TGTGCCAGCAGCCAAGCACAGGCTACAGATACGCAGTATTTT
TRBV6-6	-	-	TRBJ2-1	CASSYPGEQFF	TGTGCCAGCAGTTACCCGGGTGAGCAGTTCTTC
TRBV18	-	-	TRBJ2-5	CASSPLIPETQYF	TGTGCCAGCTCACCTCTAATCCCAGAGACCCAGTACTTC
TRBV5-4	-	-	TRBJ2-5	CASSLSQETQYF	TGTGCCAGCAGCTTAAGCCAGGAGACCCAGTACTTC
TRBV29-1	-	few	TRBJ1-1	CSVEDGGFWDTEAFF	TGCAGCGTTGAAGATGGGGGGTTCTGGGACACTGAAGCTTTCTTT
TRBV11-2	-	-	TRBJ2-3	CASSEWGSTYTQYF	TGTGCCAGCAGCGAATGGGGCAGCACATATACGCAGTATTTT
TRBV4-1	TRBD2	-	TRBJ2-4	CASSQGLAGGPAKNIQYF	TGCGCCAGCAGCCAAGGGCTAGCGGGAGGACCGGCCAAAAACATTCAGTACTTC
TRBV6-5	-	-	TRBJ2-7	CASSYSDRTYEQYF	TGTGCCAGCAGTTACTCGGACAGAACCTACGAGCAGTACTTC
TRBV6-5	-	once	TRBJ2-7	CASTPGSSRLEQYF	TGTGCCAGCACCCCTGGGAGTAGCAGGCTCGAGCAGTACTTC
TRBV27	-	-	TRBJ2-3	CASSFRQPAGTQYF	TGTGCCAGCAGTTTTCGTCAACCCGCCGGAACGCAGTATTTT
TRBV7-2	TRBD2	-	TRBJ2-5	CASSLGPSGTLGETQYF	TGTGCCAGCAGCTTAGGTCCTAGCGGGACGTTGGGGGAGACCCAGTACTTC
TRBV4-1	-	-	TRBJ2-4	CASSQGWGGKNIQYF	TGCGCCAGCAGCCAAGGTTGGGGTGGCAAAAACATTCAGTACTTC
TRBV27	TRBD1	-	TRBJ2-7	CASSLIQGGYEQYF	TGTGCCAGCAGTTTGATACAGGGGGGCTACGAGCAGTACTTC
TRBV23-1	-	many	TRBJ2-5	CASSRPRGAEGETQYF	TGCGCCAGCAGTCGACCCAGGGGCGCGGAGGGAGAGACCCAGTACTTC
TRBV4-1	TRBD1	few	TRBJ1-5	CASSQGDSSNQPQHF	TGCGCCAGCAGCCAAGGGGACAGTTCCAATCAGCCCCAGCATTTT
TRBV29-1	-	-	TRBJ1-1	CSVVAPGMNTEAFF	TGCAGCGTTGTAGCGCCGGGGATGAACACTGAAGCTTTCTTT
TRBV6-5	TRBD1	-	TRBJ2-5	CASRTRTGRKTQYF	TGTGCCAGCAGGACTAGGACAGGGAGGAAGACCCAGTACTTC
TRBV29-1	TRBD1	-	TRBJ2-2	CSAKQGPGGMLFF	TGCAGCGCCAAACAGGGGCCCGGAGGTATGCTGTTTTTT
TRBV19	TRBD2	many	TRBJ2-3	CASSRLAGKTDTQYF	TGTGCCAGTAGTCGGCTAGCGGGGAAAACAGATACGCAGTATTTT
TRBV7-6	TRBD2	few	TRBJ2-6	CASSLAPASGTSGANVLTF	TGTGCCAGCAGCTTAGCGCCAGCTAGCGGGACATCTGGGGCCAACGTCCTGACTTTC
TRBV18	-	few	TRBJ1-1	CASSWTDRTEAFF	TGTGCCAGCTCATGGACTGATAGGACTGAAGCTTTCTTT
TRBV2	-	many	TRBJ2-6	CASSAPSGANVLTF	TGTGCCAGCAGTGCCCCATCTGGGGCCAACGTCCTGACTTTC
TRBV30	-	-	TRBJ2-1	CALLRRARNEQFF	TGTGCACTTTTGCGGAGGGCTCGCAATGAGCAGTTCTTC
TRBV4-1	TRBD1	-	TRBJ1-2	CASSPTGTGVGYTF	TGCGCCAGCAGCCCGACCGGGACAGGGGTTGGCTACACCTTC
TRBV5-1	TRBD2	-	TRBJ2-2	CASSLGTSGNTGELFF	TGCGCCAGCAGCTTGGGGACTAGCGGGAACACCGGGGAGCTGTTTTTT
TRBV5-1	TRBD2	few	TRBJ2-6	CASSWTSSGANVLTF	TGCGCCAGCAGCTGGACTAGCTCCGGGGCCAACGTCCTGACTTTC
TRBV29-1	-	few	TRBJ1-1	CSVEGAGWAFF	TGCAGCGTTGAGGGGGCTGGGTGGGCTTTCTTT
TRBV18	-	few	TRBJ2-7	CASSPIRENEQYF	TGTGCCAGCTCACCGATCAGGGAAAACGAGCAGTACTTC
TRBV7-3	TRBD2	-	TRBJ2-1	CASSFSRLAGGCEQFF	TGTGCCAGCAGCTTTAGTCGACTAGCGGGAGGGTGCGAGCAGTTCTTC
TRBV5-1	-	few	TRBJ1-1	CASSLERIPNTEAFF	TGCGCCAGCAGCTTAGAGAGGATTCCGAACACTGAAGCTTTCTTT
TRBV4-1	-	-	TRBJ1-2	CASSQASTDFYGYTF	TGCGCCAGCAGCCAAGCCAGCACTGACTTCTATGGCTACACCTTC
TRBV7-9	TRBD1	-	TRBJ1-4	CASNPGQGNEKLFF	TGTGCCAGCAACCCGGGACAGGGAAACGAAAAACTGTTTTTT
TRBV7-9	-	few	TRBJ1-4	CASREGTGNEKLFF	TGTGCCAGCAGGGAGGGGACGGGGAATGAAAAACTGTTTTTT